What follows are 16 T cell receptor beta chains derived from one specimen sequenced in a study of T cell responses to AZD1222 COVID-19 vaccine. TCRdb's copy holds only in-frame clones and misses some; the assay was immunoSEQ multiplex PCR. The sample includes roughly 120,000 clones, around 83% seen only once; the top ten take approximately 18%. This sample comprised peripheral blood, obtained 28 days after the second AZD1222 dose. The receptors stem from an adult who received the AZD1222 COVID-19 vaccine.

V usage is TRBV13 and J usage is TRBJ1-4, with 9 positions matching TRBD1. Germline trimming cut 1 base from V and 0 bases from J; bases unmatched to any gene: 6. This CDR3 has 18 residues. Looked up from germline, CDR1 is PRHDT and CDR2 is FYEKMQ (reference sequence). The CDR3 sequence is CASSLDRTGDTTNEKLFF. The CDR3 DNA reads TGTGCCAGCAGCTTAGATAGGACAGGGGATACAACTAATGAAAAACTGTTTTTT.

The V and J genes are TRBV2 and TRBJ2-7, with D perhaps matching TRBD2 (6 bases). V lost 6 bases and J lost 4, with 13 bases in between. Germline V CDR1 and CDR2: SNHLY, FYNNEI. The CDR3 runs 13 residues. The CDR3 loop reads CASRGTGVYEQYF. In DNA form, the CDR3 reads TGTGCCAGCAGGGGTACGGGAGTATACGAGCAGTACTTC.

The gene calls are TRBV21-1 and TRBJ2-7; TRBD2 was called by the table and not checked on the DNA. TRBV21-1 is assigned pseudogene status. The CDR3 runs to 22 residues. The chain's CDR3 is CASSKPSYPTLLTSGTRSEQYF. As DNA, the CDR3 is TGTGCCAGCAGCAAACCGTCCTACCCTACTCTCTTGACTAGCGGGACCCGGAGCGAGCAGTACTTC.

V usage is TRBV5-4 and J usage is TRBJ1-2; a weak D match, TRBD1 (5 bases). Trimming removed 4 bases from V and 7 bases from J, with 17 bases in between. The germline gives CDR1 SGHNT, CDR2 YYREEE (reference sequence). The CDR3 runs 14 residues. CDR3 DNA: TGTGCCAGCAGCGAGGAGGGGTCGGTTGGTGGCTACACCTTC. Translation: CASSEEGSVGGYTF.

This clone has more than one count but fewer than ten. The chain uses TRBV6-5 and TRBJ2-6; maybe TRBD1 (5 bases). The V end lost 6 bases, the J end lost 0 bases, and 9 bases lay between the germline ends. Germline loops: CDR1 MNHEY, CDR2 SVGAGI. The CDR3 runs to 15 residues. This CDR3 is CASRTESSGANVLTF. Written as DNA, the CDR3 is TGTGCCAGCAGGACAGAGAGCTCTGGGGCCAACGTCCTGACTTTC.

This clone is a singleton in its sample. This chain links TRBV18 with TRBJ2-7, with TRBD2 matching over 9 bases. The CDR3 runs to 13 residues. Germline V lookup: CDR1 KGHSH, CDR2 LQKENI. Unmatched junction bases numbered 2, after V lost 4 bases and J lost 4 bases. The CDR3 spells CASSLAGVYEQYF. The CDR3, as DNA: TGTGCCAGCTCACTAGCGGGAGTTTACGAGCAGTACTTC.

The gene calls are TRBV4-1 and TRBJ1-4; 8 bases align to TRBD1. The CDR3 has 14 amino acids. Per the germline V gene, CDR1 is MGHRA and CDR2 is YSYEKL. Trimming cost V 1 base and J 7 bases; bases outside gene matches: 2. CDR3 loop: CASSQARGREKLFF. In nucleotides, the CDR3 is TGCGCCAGCAGCCAAGCCAGGGGGCGTGAAAAACTGTTTTTT.

V gene TRBV7-3 combines with J gene TRBJ2-1, with D hard to call. CDR1 and CDR2 from the germline V gene are SGHTA and FQGTGA. The CDR3 loop spans 13 amino acids. V lost 0 bases to trimming and J lost 6 bases, with 6 bases between them. CDR3 amino acids: CASSLTSSNEQFF. Here the CDR3 DNA reads TGTGCCAGCAGCTTAACTAGCTCCAATGAGCAGTTCTTC.

V and J are TRBV29-1 and TRBJ1-1; D gene unclear. The germline V gene has CDR1 SQVTM and CDR2 ANQGSEA. V lost 7 bases and J lost 0, with 15 bases in between. The CDR3 contains 14 residues. CDR3: CSGNRVSMNTEAFF. CDR3 DNA: TGCAGCGGAAACAGAGTATCAATGAACACTGAAGCTTTCTTT.

This clone was seen a handful of times. The CDR3 coding sequence is TGCGCCAGCAGCTTGTGGGACAGGGAAGATGAAAAACTGTTTTTT. Its translation: CASSLWDREDEKLFF. The rearrangement links TRBV5-1 to TRBJ1-4; TRBD1 matches 9 bases. Germline V gene sequence: CDR1 SGHRS, CDR2 YFSETQ. This CDR3 comprises 15 residues. Unmatched junction bases numbered 4, after V lost 1 base and J lost 6 bases. Combining the CDR3 with reference TRBV5-1 and TRBJ1-4 gives the whole variable domain KAGVTQTPRYLIKTRGQQVTLSCSPISGHRSVSWYQQTPGQGLQFLFEYFSETQRNKGNFPGRFSGRQFSNSRSEMNVSTLELGDSALYLCASSLWDREDEKLFFGSGTQLSVL.

This clone turned up a few times. The gene calls are TRBV4-1 and TRBJ2-7, with 10 bases matching TRBD2. Germline assignment: CDR1 MGHRA and CDR2 YSYEKL. This CDR3 is 15 amino acids long. Trimming removed 4 bases from V and 5 bases from J; junction bases left unmatched: 8. The DNA of the CDR3 is TGCGCCAGCAGCCCAAAGCGGGGGGGCTTCCACGAGCAGTACTTC. It specifies CASSPKRGGFHEQYF.

V and J are TRBV6-2 or TRBV6-3 and TRBJ1-4; D is uncertain. V lost 0 bases and J 13 bases, leaving 12 bases between the germline ends. From germline, CDR1 is MNHEY and CDR2 SVGEGT. The CDR3 runs to 13 residues. The CDR3 sequence: CASSYSRGRRLFF. The CDR3 coding sequence is TGTGCCAGCAGTTACTCGAGAGGAAGGCGACTGTTTTTT.

The chain recombines TRBV6-5 with TRBJ2-7; D is perhaps TRBD1 (6 bases). The germline V gene encodes CDR1 MNHEY and CDR2 SVGAGI. Trimming took 2 bases from V and 8 from J, leaving 16 bases between them. The CDR3 length is 14 residues. This chain's CDR3 is CASSYREQGFQQYF. DNA of the CDR3: TGTGCCAGCAGTTACCGAGAACAGGGTTTTCAGCAGTACTTC.

This clone occurred once. The chain combines TRBV7-2 with TRBJ1-1; weak D call: TRBD1 (5 bases). The CDR3 is 14 residues long. Germline assignment: CDR1 SGHTA and CDR2 FQGNSA. With 2 bases removed from V and 5 bases from J, the gap between germline ends came to 12 bases. In DNA form, the CDR3 reads TGTGCCAGCAGCTTATCGGGGGTAGGGACTGAAGCTTTCTTT. Its protein is CASSLSGVGTEAFF.

The CDR3 DNA reads as TGTGCAAGTCGCCTACGTTTCTACGAGCAGTACTTC. This translates into CASRLRFYEQYF. The chain carries TRBV12-2 and TRBJ2-7; TRBD2, the table's D call, lacks a check against the DNA. TRBV12-2 is annotated as a pseudogene. The CDR3 runs 12 residues.

This chain joins TRBV19 and TRBJ2-2; perhaps D is TRBD1 or TRBD2 (5 bases each). The germline gives CDR1 LNHDA, CDR2 SQIVND (reference sequence). V gave up 0 bases and J gave up 7 bases, with 9 bases separating them. The CDR3 covers 14 residues. CDR3 in DNA: TGTGCCAGTAGTATAGATGGGGGTGGCGGGGAGCTGTTTTTT. The encoded protein is CASSIDGGGGELFF.